The 23 T cell receptor beta chains listed next were all sequenced from one sample in a study of siplizumab effects on memory and regulatory T cells. Sequencing was performed with immunoSEQ multiplex PCR; in TCRdb, only in-frame clones are kept and a portion is missing. The sample contains some 40,000 clones, more than 70% of which appear only once. The sequenced material came from naive CD4+ T cells sorted from blood. The source is a human donor in good health.

DNA for the CDR3: TGTGCCAGCAGTGAAGGGGAGGGGACAACCTATACCTTC. Translating gives CASSEGEGTTYTF. V and J are TRBV6-1 and TRBJ1-2; D is possibly TRBD1 (6 bases). V lost 1 base to trimming and J lost 14 bases, with 17 bases between them. CDR3 length: 13 amino acids. Germline V gene lookup returns CDR1 MNHNS and CDR2 SASEGT.

The rearrangement joins TRBV20-1 to TRBJ1-2, with D uncertain. Deletions cut 3 bases from V and 7 bases from J, with 9 bases between. Germline CDR1 reads DFQATT; CDR2 reads SNEGSKA (reference sequence). This CDR3 contains 11 residues. The CDR3 DNA is TGCAGTGCTAGCATCTCTGGTGGCTACACCTTC. Translated: CSASISGGYTF.

The J gene is TRBJ2-1, the V gene TRBV11-3, with D perhaps TRBD2 (8 bases). Trimming pared 4 bases from V and 7 bases from J, leaving 20 bases between. Germline values: CDR1 SGHNT, CDR2 YENEEA. This CDR3 has 16 residues. CDR3 DNA: TGTGCCAGCAGCTCTGAAGACAGGGCGGGAGGTAATGAGCAGTTCTTC. Translating gives CASSSEDRAGGNEQFF.

This clone was seen just once. The chain couples TRBV27 to TRBJ2-7, with 8 bases fitting TRBD1. The junction had 5 bases not matched to a gene; V was cut back by 4 bases and J by 6 bases. The CDR3 extends over 13 amino acids. Germline V gene lookup returns CDR1 MNHEY and CDR2 SMNVEV (reference sequence). Here the CDR3 reads CASSWTGKAEQYF. CDR3 bases: TGTGCCAGCAGTTGGACAGGGAAGGCCGAGCAGTACTTC.

The chain uses TRBV5-4 and TRBJ2-3; unclear D gene. Germline V gene lookup returns CDR1 SGHNT and CDR2 YYREEE (reference sequence). The germline V and J ends were trimmed by 2 bases and 2 bases, with 15 bases remaining between them. This CDR3 is 16 amino acids long. Written as DNA, the CDR3 is TGTGCCAGCAGCTTATCCATATACGACTTCACAGATACGCAGTATTTT. Protein sequence: CASSLSIYDFTDTQYF.

The chain employs TRBV7-9 and TRBJ2-1; D is uncertain. Between the trimmed V and J ends, which lost 2 bases and 4 bases, there was a span of 15 bases. Germline CDR1 and CDR2: SEHNR and FQNEAQ (reference sequence). CDR3 size: 16 residues. CDR3 sequence reads: CASSLRLSVPYNEQFF. CDR3 in DNA: TGTGCCAGCAGCTTAAGGCTCTCAGTCCCTTACAATGAGCAGTTCTTC.

This clone came up once. The chain employs TRBV18 and TRBJ2-1, with D uncertain. Trimming stripped 3 bases from V and 0 bases from J, with 6 bases between. Germline CDR1 is KGHSH and CDR2 is LQKENI. The CDR3 has 14 residues. CDR3 sequence (DNA): TGTGCCAGCTCACCTTCTAGCTCCTACAATGAGCAGTTCTTC. This translates into CASSPSSSYNEQFF.

The genes are TRBV11-2 and TRBJ2-1; 10 bases align to TRBD2. After removal of 5 bases from V and 9 bases from J, the junction contained 7 bases not matched to a gene. Germline V gene data show CDR1 as SGHAT and CDR2 as FQNNGV. The CDR3 spans 14 residues. CDR3 coding DNA: TGTGCCAGCAGCCGTACTAGCGGGATAGTTGAGCAGTTCTTC. Amino acids: CASSRTSGIVEQFF. The variable domain in full, completed from reference TRBV11-2 and TRBJ2-1, reads EAGVAQSPRYKIIEKRQSVAFWCNPISGHATLYWYQQILGQGPKLLIQFQNNGVVDDSQLPKDRFSAERLKGVDSTLKIQPAKLEDSAVYLCASSRTSGIVEQFFGPGTRLTVL.

CDR3 amino acids: CASSGTGLGETQYF. The CDR3 DNA sequence: TGTGCCAGCAGCGGAACAGGGTTAGGGGAGACCCAGTACTTC. The J gene is TRBJ2-5, the V gene TRBV5-4, with D possibly being TRBD1 (6 bases). This CDR3 is 14 amino acids long. Trimming cost V 4 bases and J 5 bases, with 15 bases left between them. Germline values: CDR1 SGHNT, CDR2 YYREEE (reference sequence).

The chain joins TRBV5-4 to TRBJ1-1; D ambiguous. Trimming cost V 0 bases and J 1 base, with 10 bases left between them. Germline V CDR1 and CDR2: SGHNT, YYREEE (reference sequence). This CDR3 is built from 15 residues. The CDR3 sequence is CASSLGAVGNTEAFF. The CDR3 nucleotides are TGTGCCAGCAGCTTGGGGGCTGTGGGGAACACTGAAGCTTTCTTT.

The gene calls are TRBV21-1 and TRBJ2-3. TRBV21-1 is noted as a pseudogene. The CDR3 runs to 13 residues. CDR3 sequence reads: CARRRGGTDTQYF. CDR3 nucleotides: TGTGCCAGAAGGAGAGGGGGCACAGATACGCAGTATTTT.

V gene TRBV2 combines with J gene TRBJ1-5; D is unclear. The CDR3 consists of 17 residues. V gave up 0 bases and J gave up 9 bases, with 21 bases separating them. Germline V CDR1 and CDR2: SNHLY, FYNNEI. The CDR3 DNA follows: TGTGCCAGCAGTGAAGCTCTAGGAGGGCGATGGTCGCTGCCCCAGCATTTT. Amino acid sequence: CASSEALGGRWSLPQHF. Full variable domain (missing parts from reference TRBV2 and TRBJ1-5): EPEVTQTPSHQVTQMGQEVILRCVPISNHLYFYWYRQILGQKVEFLVSFYNNEISEKSEIFDDQFSVERPDGSNFTLKIRSTKLEDSAMYFCASSEALGGRWSLPQHFGDGTRLSIL.

This clone was found once. V gene TRBV11-3 combines with J gene TRBJ2-1, with TRBD2 as a possible D gene (5 bases). Germline values: CDR1 SGHNT, CDR2 YENEEA. The CDR3 length is 17 residues. V lost 4 bases, J lost 1 base, and 17 bases lay in between. CDR3 in amino acids: CASSSQTPRGSYNEQFF. In DNA, the CDR3 is TGTGCCAGCAGCTCGCAGACCCCCCGGGGATCCTACAATGAGCAGTTCTTC.

This clone appeared once. The V call is TRBV15, the J call TRBJ2-2, with 12 bases fitting TRBD2. This CDR3 is 18 amino acids long. From germline, CDR1 is LNHNV and CDR2 YYDKDF (reference sequence). V trimming: 5 bases; J trimming: 6 bases; junction bases outside the gene matches: 13. As DNA, the CDR3 is TGTGCCACCAGCTCACCCTTCCTTCTAGCGGGGGGGCCCGGGGAGCTGTTTTTT. This encodes CATSSPFLLAGGPGELFF.

This sequence joins TRBV20-1 and TRBJ1-1; D not resolved. Germline V CDR1 and CDR2: DFQATT, SNEGSKA (reference sequence). V lost 3 bases and J 3 bases, leaving 5 bases between the germline ends. This CDR3 has 11 amino acids. The CDR3 region has the DNA TGCAGTGCTAGGGTTTACACTGAAGCTTTCTTT. It codes for CSARVYTEAFF.

The rearrangement joins TRBV10-3 to TRBJ2-1, with D possibly TRBD1 on 5 matching bases. The CDR3 contains 14 residues. Trimming stripped 10 bases from V and 5 bases from J, with 18 bases between. CDR1 and CDR2 from the germline V gene are ENHRY and SYGVKD. The CDR3, as DNA: TGTGCCACCACGGACATGGTACCACACAATGAGCAGTTCTTC. Translated, it gives CATTDMVPHNEQFF.

V gene TRBV5-1 combines with J gene TRBJ2-3; 12 bases line up with TRBD2. Germline V gene lookup returns CDR1 SGHRS and CDR2 YFSETQ. The CDR3 has 17 residues. V lost 4 bases, J lost 5 bases, and 11 bases stayed unmatched. CDR3 protein: CASSPSSGGVRKDTQYF. DNA for the CDR3: TGCGCCAGCAGCCCTTCTAGCGGGGGGGTGCGGAAAGATACGCAGTATTTT.

This chain links TRBV6-6 with TRBJ1-1, with D hard to call. In germline, CDR1 is MNHNY, CDR2 SVGAGI (reference sequence). CDR3 length: 13 amino acids. Trimming took off 7 bases at V and 1 base at J, with 10 bases between the two ends. The CDR3 DNA reads as TGTGCCAGCAAGGCCAGATGGAACACTGAAGCTTTCTTT. The encoded protein is CASKARWNTEAFF.

The chain joins TRBV6-5 to TRBJ1-3, with no clear D. CDR3 size: 16 residues. The V gene's germline CDR1 is MNHEY and CDR2 SVGAGI. V lost 0 bases, J lost 1 base, and 10 bases lay in between. The CDR3 here is CASSYSAFPSGNTIYF. CDR3 DNA sequence: TGTGCCAGCAGTTACTCGGCCTTTCCTTCTGGAAACACCATATATTTT.

This chain links TRBV19 with TRBJ2-3; perhaps D is TRBD1 or TRBD2 (7 bases each). CDR1 is LNHDA and CDR2 is SQIVND in the germline V gene (reference sequence). The CDR3 totals 15 residues. With 5 bases removed from V and 5 bases from J, the gap between germline ends came to 17 bases. CDR3: CASSEGRGRIDTQYF. The CDR3 DNA reads as TGTGCCAGTAGTGAGGGGAGGGGGCGGATAGATACGCAGTATTTT.

This clone was detected only once. The rearrangement joins TRBV4-2 to TRBJ2-5; no clear D gene. Germline loops: CDR1 LGHNA, CDR2 YNFKEQ. The CDR3 covers 14 residues. Trimming pared 1 base from V and 4 bases from J, leaving 10 bases between. CDR3: CASSQGSGRETQYF. The CDR3 bases are TGTGCCAGCAGCCAAGGATCTGGGCGAGAGACCCAGTACTTC.

This clone was counted a single time. DNA for the CDR3: TGTGCCAGCAGCTCCCTTGACAGGGGGCAAGTTGGGGCCAACGTCCTGACTTTC. Translated: CASSSLDRGQVGANVLTF. The gene calls are TRBV7-6 and TRBJ2-6, with 10 bases fitting TRBD1. Germline trimming cut 4 bases from V and 3 bases from J; bases unmatched to any gene: 9. The CDR3 consists of 18 residues. The germline V gene has CDR1 SGHVS and CDR2 FNYEAQ.

The V and J genes are TRBV19 and TRBJ2-7; TRBD1 might be the D (6 bases). The CDR3 length is 12 residues. Germline values: CDR1 LNHDA, CDR2 SQIVND (reference sequence). V shed 4 bases and J shed 6 bases, with 10 bases lying between them. For the CDR3, the DNA is TGTGCCAGTAGTACCACAGGGCCCGAGCAGTACTTC. Translated: CASSTTGPEQYF.